In its sample, the clone carrying this TCR beta chain was seen many times. Antigen: not known. This specimen belongs to a study of regulatory T cells in long-lasting Graves disease. Time point described: newly diagnosed GD, antithyroid drugs for less than 3 months. RNA extracted from PBMCs served as the sequencing template. The V gene lost 7 bases and the J gene lost 4 bases, with 10 bases spanning the gap. The CDR3 consists of 13 residues. In germline, CDR1 is MNHNS, CDR2 SASEGT. Study-wide results and caveats: With persistent disease, TRBV28, TRBJ1-2 and TRBJ2-5 were the favored segments.

The authors built TCR beta libraries using iRepertoire HTBI primers and Arm-PCR of CDR3 regions. TCRdb called the multiplex PCR reads again in MiXCR, with one record for every CDR3 protein. The data contain roughly 400,000 distinct CDR3 sequences, approximately 16% of them singletons. The same specimen was also included in a second study, on T cells in Graves' hyperthyroidism and ophthalmopathy.

The V and J genes are TRBV6-1 and TRBJ2-2; D unresolved. The input for sequencing was peripheral blood mononuclear cells (PBMCs), taken at new diagnosis, from a patient treated with antithyroid drugs. The sequence was obtained from a woman aged 18-30 years with Graves disease. The DNA of the CDR3 is TGTGCCAGCACTACAAGGCCCACCGGGGAGCTGTTTTTT. Amino acids: CASTTRPTGELFF.